These 5 T cell receptor beta chains share one sample of origin, sequenced in a study of cytomegalovirus exposure and HLA in healthy donors. A multiplex PCR was run with 60 Vbeta primers and 13 Jbeta primers. Method: immunoSEQ multiplex PCR; TCRdb's copy keeps in-frame clones and lacks some. The sample yields 85,000 to 100,000 clones, approximately 80% seen once. Sample: PBMCs. Receptors originate from a female donor in good health and CMV-seropositive.

The rearrangement uses TRBV19 and TRBJ1-5; no reliable D call. CDR1 and CDR2 (germline): LNHDA, SQIVND (reference sequence). The V end lost 7 bases, the J end lost 3 bases, and 16 bases lay between the germline ends. The CDR3 spans 15 residues. CDR3 loop: CASTPSGVSNQPQHF. The CDR3 DNA follows: TGTGCCAGTACCCCCTCTGGAGTTTCCAATCAGCCCCAGCATTTT.

This clone was seen only once. The V and J genes are TRBV5-1 and TRBJ2-5; 9 bases fit TRBD2. CDR1 and CDR2 (germline): SGHRS, YFSETQ. The CDR3 runs to 16 residues. V lost 0 bases to trimming and J lost 4 bases; unmatched junction nucleotides: 7. CDR3 protein: CASSLAEAGGGETQYF. CDR3 DNA: TGCGCCAGCAGCTTGGCCGAAGCGGGGGGTGGAGAGACCCAGTACTTC.

V is TRBV2 and J is TRBJ1-2; 7 nucleotides match TRBD1. This CDR3 is built from 15 residues. CDR1 SNHLY and CDR2 FYNNEI come from the germline V gene. Germline trimming cut 7 bases from V and 8 bases from J; bases unmatched to any gene: 16. The CDR3 region has the DNA TGTGCCAGCACCATACAGGGGTCGGCCTTCGGGGGCTACACCTTC. Its translation: CASTIQGSAFGGYTF.

The chain links TRBV29-1 to TRBJ2-3, with D tentatively TRBD2 (5 bases). The germline V gene has CDR1 SQVTM and CDR2 ANQGSEA. This CDR3 contains 13 residues. Trimming shortened V by 8 bases and J by 1 base, and 13 bases separated the two germline ends. DNA of the CDR3: TGCAGCTCTCTGTTCGGGGGCACAGATACGCAGTATTTT. This translates into CSSLFGGTDTQYF.

The rearrangement links TRBV18 to TRBJ1-5; the match to TRBD1 covers 7 bases. The length of the CDR3 is 16 residues. V lost 2 bases, J lost 5 bases, and 9 bases stayed unmatched. Germline CDR1 reads KGHSH; CDR2 reads LQKENI. The CDR3 bases are TGTGCCAGCTCACCAGAGACAGGGACCTCCTATCAGCCCCAGCATTTT. Protein sequence: CASSPETGTSYQPQHF. The entire variable domain, with the rest obtained from reference TRBV18 and TRBJ1-5, is as follows: NAGVMQNPRHLVRRRGQEARLRCSPMKGHSHVYWYRQLPEEGLKFMVYLQKENIIDESGMPKERFSAEFPKEGPSILRIQQVVRGDSAAYFCASSPETGTSYQPQHFGDGTRLSIL.